Below, one T cell receptor (beta chain) is given with its context. The sample is drawn from a study of patients and donors after allogeneic stem cell transplantation. CDR3 length equals 13 residues. Germline V CDR1 and CDR2: SEHNR, FQNEAQ (reference sequence). The V and J ends lost 5 bases and 7 bases, in that order; junction bases with no gene match: 4. Each CDR3 protein gets one entry after TCRdb re-called the RT-PCR reads with MiXCR. The top ten clones hold almost 50% of a sample with about 30,000 distinct CDR3 sequences, over 7% of them seen once. V and J are TRBV7-9 and TRBJ2-7; 11 bases align to TRBD2. The sample was blood, either unsorted or a sorted T cell fraction (not recorded which). This sequence originates from a human donor who was either an allogeneic HSCT recipient or a stem cell or donor lymphocyte infusion donor (not recorded which). It is not recorded whose cells these are; they may come from a transplant donor. The CDR3 loop is CASSTSGSAEQYF. The CDR3 bases are TGTGCCAGCAGCACTAGCGGGAGCGCGGAGCAGTACTTC. Full variable domain (outside the CDR3, taken from reference TRBV7-9 and TRBJ2-7): DTGVSQNPRHKITKRGQNVTFRCDPISEHNRLYWYRQTLGQGPEFLTYFQNEAQLEKSRLLSDRFSAERPKGSFSTLEIQRTEQGDSAMYLCASSTSGSAEQYFGPGTRLTVT.